These T cell receptor beta chains were read from a single sample in a study of CD8 T cells in Susac syndrome. TCRdb ran MiXCR on the immunoSEQ multiplex PCR reads and lists one entry per CDR3 protein. Among around 200,000 distinct CDR3 sequences listed, about 95% were seen once. The specimen was CD4+ T cells from PBMCs. The source of these receptors is a human donor with multiple sclerosis. CDR3s include the opening cysteine and the closing phenylalanine or tryptophan. D genes are given only for firm matches. Clone size is not always given. Where it is, it says once, few, many or a class for expanded clones.

CDR3aa: CASSLGSGNTEAFF
CDR3nt: TGCGCCAGCAGCCTTGGATCTGGGAACACTGAAGCTTTCTTT
abundance: .
j_gene: TRBJ1-1
d_gene: .
v_gene: TRBV4-1

CDR3aa: CASSFSSPGNYGYTF
CDR3nt: TGTGCCAGCAGTTTTTCCTCTCCGGGGAACTATGGCTACACCTTC
abundance: .
j_gene: TRBJ1-2
d_gene: .
v_gene: TRBV27

CDR3aa: CASSVTRITDTQYF
CDR3nt: TGTGCCAGCAGCGTTACTAGAATCACAGATACGCAGTATTTT
abundance: once
j_gene: TRBJ2-3
d_gene: .
v_gene: TRBV9

CDR3aa: CASSFVQTDYNEREQFF
CDR3nt: TGTGCCAGCAGTTTCGTGCAGACAGACTACAATGAGCGCGAGCAGTTCTTC
abundance: once
j_gene: TRBJ2-1
d_gene: .
v_gene: TRBV12-3/TRBV12-4

CDR3aa: CAWSVGPDTQYF
CDR3nt: TGTGCCTGGAGTGTAGGCCCAGATACGCAGTATTTT
abundance: .
j_gene: TRBJ2-3
d_gene: .
v_gene: TRBV30

CDR3aa: CASRRTSSTDTQYF
CDR3nt: TGTGCCAGCAGACGGACTAGCAGCACAGATACGCAGTATTTT
abundance: .
j_gene: TRBJ2-3
d_gene: TRBD2
v_gene: TRBV12-3/TRBV12-4

CDR3aa: CSVEEVLGNTEAFF
CDR3nt: TGCAGCGTTGAAGAGGTGCTGGGGAACACTGAAGCTTTCTTT
abundance: .
j_gene: TRBJ1-1
d_gene: .
v_gene: TRBV29-1

CDR3aa: CSASQGRTQPQHF
CDR3nt: TGCAGTGCTAGTCAGGGGAGGACCCAGCCCCAGCATTTT
abundance: .
j_gene: TRBJ1-5
d_gene: .
v_gene: TRBV20-1

CDR3aa: CASSKGSGQGATIYF
CDR3nt: TGCGCCAGCAGCAAGGGGTCGGGACAGGGGGCCACCATATATTTT
abundance: .
j_gene: TRBJ1-3
d_gene: TRBD1
v_gene: TRBV4-1

CDR3aa: CASSQDGTSGGWETQYF
CDR3nt: TGTGCCAGCAGCCAAGATGGGACTAGCGGGGGATGGGAGACCCAGTACTTC
abundance: .
j_gene: TRBJ2-5
d_gene: TRBD2
v_gene: TRBV3-1

CDR3aa: CASSLDRGITDTQYF
CDR3nt: TGTGCCAGCAGCTTAGATCGAGGCATTACAGATACGCAGTATTTT
abundance: .
j_gene: TRBJ2-3
d_gene: .
v_gene: TRBV11-2

CDR3aa: CSASPQQDRGHGYTF
CDR3nt: TGCAGTGCTAGCCCCCAACAGGACAGGGGGCATGGCTACACCTTC
abundance: .
j_gene: TRBJ1-2
d_gene: TRBD1
v_gene: TRBV20-1

CDR3aa: CSVRTGVETQYF
CDR3nt: TGCAGCGTTCGGACAGGGGTAGAGACCCAGTACTTC
abundance: .
j_gene: TRBJ2-5
d_gene: TRBD1
v_gene: TRBV29-1

CDR3aa: CASSLPGTSNEQFF
CDR3nt: TGTGCCAGCAGCTTACCCGGGACTAGCAATGAGCAGTTCTTC
abundance: .
j_gene: TRBJ2-1
d_gene: TRBD2
v_gene: TRBV7-3

CDR3aa: CAYGISYNEQFF
CDR3nt: TGTGCCTACGGGATTTCCTACAATGAGCAGTTCTTC
abundance: .
j_gene: TRBJ2-1
d_gene: .
v_gene: TRBV30

CDR3aa: CAWRPRDHEAFF
CDR3nt: TGTGCCTGGAGACCTCGGGACCACGAAGCTTTCTTT
abundance: .
j_gene: TRBJ1-1
d_gene: .
v_gene: TRBV30

CDR3aa: CASTQWGSSYNEQFF
CDR3nt: TGTGCCAGCACCCAGTGGGGGAGCTCCTACAATGAGCAGTTCTTC
abundance: .
j_gene: TRBJ2-1
d_gene: .
v_gene: TRBV6-2/TRBV6-3

CDR3aa: CSVEPGQGSGYTF
CDR3nt: TGCAGCGTAGAACCGGGACAGGGCAGTGGCTACACCTTC
abundance: .
j_gene: TRBJ1-2
d_gene: TRBD1
v_gene: TRBV29-1

CDR3aa: CSASGWRDGNQPQHF
CDR3nt: TGCAGTGCTTCGGGCTGGAGGGATGGCAATCAGCCCCAGCATTTT
abundance: .
j_gene: TRBJ1-5
d_gene: .
v_gene: TRBV20-1

CDR3aa: CSAGRPDREKLFF
CDR3nt: TGCAGTGCTGGTCGTCCGGACAGGGAAAAACTGTTTTTT
abundance: .
j_gene: TRBJ1-4
d_gene: TRBD1
v_gene: TRBV20-1